This TCR beta chain was profiled in a study of blood T cell repertoires in COVID-19. Trimming removed 5 bases from V and 6 bases from J; junction bases left unmatched: 4. This CDR3 has 15 residues. The germline gives CDR1 SGHAT, CDR2 FQNNGV. Authors' data handling: Quantification of nucleated cells was approximated via reference gene primer amplification. Assay used: immunoSEQ multiplex PCR; TCRdb lists only in-frame clones, some missing. V and J calls plus clone size are reproduced from that table; the DNA served to infer D and trimming. The sample holds about 170,000 clones, 80% to 85% seen once. This TCR was recovered from a man aged 70 or older with active or convalescent COVID-19. Specimen: peripheral blood. This chain links TRBV11-2 with TRBJ2-1, with TRBD2 matching over 13 bases. CDR3 protein: CASSLLAGGPNEQFF. DNA of the CDR3: TGTGCCAGCAGCCTACTAGCGGGAGGGCCCAATGAGCAGTTCTTC.